This T cell receptor (beta chain) is from a study of blood T cell repertoires in COVID-19. Study as a whole: Collection of acute and convalescent COVID-19 samples took place in the United States, Italy and Spain. PBMCs, B-cell-depleted T cells, or T cells provided the cDNA or gDNA that made up the material.

Authors' data handling: The assay estimated nucleated cells by amplifying reference gene primers. The table came from immunoSEQ multiplex PCR; TCRdb's copy has only in-frame clones and leaves some out. The V and J calls and clone size come from that table; D and trimming were worked out from the DNA. The sample has 55,000 to 75,000 clones, around 82% seen once; the top ten hold 16%. The CDR3 consists of 15 residues. After removal of 5 bases from V and 0 bases from J, the junction contained 4 bases not matched to a gene. From germline, CDR1 is SGHTA and CDR2 FQGNSA. Sequencing was done on a sample of peripheral blood. The chain joins TRBV7-2 to TRBJ2-1; 7 bases match TRBD2. This clonotype was sampled from a man aged 80 or over with active COVID-19. The CDR3 DNA follows: TGTGCCAGCAGCAATGGGAGGGTCTCCTACAATGAGCAGTTCTTC. It codes for CASSNGRVSYNEQFF.